A single sample gave rise to the 7 T cell receptor beta chains below, sequenced in a study of OX40 agonist ivuxolimab in advanced cancers. Libraries were prepared through the immunoSEQ multiplex PCR assay. What TCRdb holds here is the immuneACCESS table cut down to in-frame rearrangements. Part of the clones is not present; checked against another copy, under half of the missing clones reflect an unresolved V gene, and the others are unexplained. The sample table lists about 120,000 clones, 80% to 95% of them with a count of one. The ten largest clones represent more than 0.15% of the sample. The sequences come from CD4+ or CD8+ T cells sorted from blood, collected in a trial of the OX40 agonist ivuxolimab. The source is an adult with an advanced solid tumor such as melanoma, head and neck, liver or kidney cancer.

The chain is built from TRBV12-5 and TRBJ2-3, with 7 bases aligning to TRBD2. V dropped 1 base and J dropped 2; count of bases not matched to a gene: 3. This CDR3 has 15 residues. Germline lookup yields CDR1 LGHNT and CDR2 FRNRAP. CDR3 amino acids: CASGLDGLDTDTQYF. The CDR3 DNA follows: TGTGCTAGTGGTTTGGACGGACTAGACACAGATACGCAGTATTTT.

With regard to this clone: This sample includes further DNA sequences coding for the same CDR3. The rearrangement uses TRBV6-6 and TRBJ1-4; no firm D call. The germline V and J ends were trimmed by 2 bases and 4 bases, with 5 bases remaining between them. From germline, CDR1 is MNHNY and CDR2 SVGAGI (reference sequence). This CDR3 contains 13 residues. In nucleotides, the CDR3 is TGTGCCAGCAGTTACCGGGGTAATGAAAAACTGTTTTTT. This codes for CASSYRGNEKLFF.

The rearrangement joins TRBV19 to TRBJ2-7; a possible D gene is TRBD1 (5 bases). Germline loops: CDR1 LNHDA, CDR2 SQIVND (reference sequence). The CDR3 runs to 13 residues. Deletions cut 4 bases from V and 5 bases from J, with 12 bases between. CDR3 sequence (DNA): TGTGCCAGTAGTAAAAGGGGTACCCACGAGCAGTACTTC. Its protein is CASSKRGTHEQYF.

The genes are TRBV28 and TRBJ2-3; possibly TRBD1 or TRBD2 for D (6 bases each). The V and J ends lost 3 bases and 4 bases respectively, with 11 bases between them. Germline-derived CDR1 and CDR2 are MDHEN and SYDVKM. This CDR3 comprises 14 residues. CDR3 sequence (DNA): TGTGCCAGCAGTTTCACCGGGGGCGCAGATACGCAGTATTTT. Amino acids: CASSFTGGADTQYF. Supplemented by reference TRBV28 and TRBJ2-3, the full variable domain reads DVKVTQSSRYLVKRTGEKVFLECVQDMDHENMFWYRQDPGLGLRLIYFSYDVKMKEKGDIPEGYSVSREKKERFSLILESASTNQTSMYLCASSFTGGADTQYFGPGTRLTVL.

J is TRBJ2-1 and V is TRBV19; the D gene is possibly TRBD1 (5 bases). The CDR3 sequence is 13 residues long. Germline-derived CDR1 and CDR2 are LNHDA and SQIVND (reference sequence). V was trimmed by 2 bases and J by 7 bases, leaving 9 bases between them. The CDR3 DNA reads TGTGCCAGTAGTATAACAGGCATGAATGAGCAGTTCTTC. Its translation is CASSITGMNEQFF.

The gene calls are TRBV7-3 and TRBJ1-3; D is unresolved. Per the germline V gene, CDR1 is SGHTA and CDR2 is FQGTGA. The CDR3 totals 13 residues. The ends were cut back, 4 bases at V and 0 bases at J, with 4 bases in the middle. The CDR3 DNA reads as TGTGCCAGCAGCTCTCACTCTGGAAACACCATATATTTT. It translates to CASSSHSGNTIYF.

This chain joins TRBV6-1 and TRBJ2-5; no definite D call. The CDR3 is 13 amino acids. V shed 4 bases and J shed 4 bases, with 10 bases lying between them. Germline V CDR1 and CDR2: MNHNS, SASEGT. DNA of the CDR3: TGTGCCAGCAGTGGCCCCTTGCGAGAGACCCAGTACTTC. Translation gives CASSGPLRETQYF.